This section outlines one TCR beta chain sequence together with its context. Its antigen is unknown. No qualities accompany the bases; no much larger clone lies one base away. Systemically healthy Caucasian individuals from Russia, 35 to 40 in total and aged roughly 6 to 90 years, were included as donors. Roughly 11 milliliters of peripheral blood were drawn from each donor into EDTA-treated Vacutainer tubes. Ficoll-Paque density-gradient centrifugation was used to isolate PBMCs, with at least 6.5 million obtained per sample. Trizol reagent was used to extract total RNA from PBMCs, with at least 6 micrograms per sample. The percentages of naive CD45RAhigh/CD27high T cells were determined by flow cytometry on a PBMC aliquot from every donor. The data derive from a study of blood T cells in healthy people across ages (dated by TCRdb to 2015 to 2017). In the study overall: In model experiments, roughly one uniquely barcoded TCR beta cDNA molecule per two T cells was captured by template switching. To track age-related changes in TCR beta repertoire diversity, the study relied on deep sequencing normalized with unique cDNA molecular identifiers. The donors were split into four age groups: young (average about 15 years), middle-aged (39), aged (roughly 68) and long-lived (over 75). Donors of different ages were randomly distributed across sequencing lanes to avoid experimental bias. For two donors (one aged 18 to 30 and one aged 80 or older), the study analyzed two additional independent replicas of 1 million unique cDNA reads from the same blood draw.

Libraries came from 5' RACE. The sample was run on an Illumina HiSeq 2500. A second PCR of about 6 to 12 cycles was run with a J-beta primer mix and a sample-barcoded 5' primer. Each TCR beta cDNA molecule received a unique molecular identifier from a template-switch 5' adaptor carrying 12 random nucleotides. At least 2.5 million CDR3-containing paired-end reads were obtained from each sample. First-strand cDNA was synthesized from all RNA with the Mint cDNA synthesis kit, primed by a TRBC-specific oligonucleotide. Following uracil-DNA glycosylase treatment, all cDNA underwent a first 18-cycle PCR with the universal primers M1SS and BC2_uni_R. From the authors' description of their analysis: For normalization, 1 million high-quality reads, each with a distinct molecular identifier, were randomly selected from each sample. Reads sharing molecular identifiers were discarded rather than binned into consensus sequences. MiTCR, with a Q25 quality threshold and the strictest error-elimination algorithm, was used for CDR3 identification, clonotype clustering and error correction. A nonparametric unseen species model with Euler transformation was used to estimate a lower bound on total TCR beta diversity. TCRdb redid the processing of the public reads, applying fastp at Q25 and MiXCR, and retained in-frame beta chains. A single entry per CDR3 protein holds the most common genes and DNA from its merged rows. The V and J calls, along with clone size, are taken from TCRdb and not from the paper's own processing. The sample includes about 680,000 distinct CDR3 sequences, with around 48% observed a single time. The top ten clones comprise around a third of the sample.

The paper's findings and limits, for the study overall: Total diversity estimates from one million sequenced T cells were considered lower bounds and underestimates. As age increased, observed TCR beta diversity per million T cells dropped in a roughly linear way, and a significant reduction was already evident by age about 40. Compared with the aged group, the long-lived group had more naive CD4+ T cells, fewer expanded clones and increased TCR diversity, suggesting age selection. The percentage of naive T cells measured by flow cytometry correlated strongly with observed TCR beta diversity. Conclusive comparison of naive and antigen-experienced compartments was prevented by the profiling of bulk unsorted PBMCs. Because the CMV infection status of the donors was unknown, age-related changes in expanded clonotypes may potentially have been confounded.

The sequenced sample was blood. This clonotype was sampled from a woman aged 55-69 years in good health.

The DNA sequence is given as TGCGCCAGCAGCTCGGGATCCCTCTCCGGCACAGATACGCAGTATTTT. It is translated as CASSSGSLSGTDTQYF. This chain joins TRBV5-1 to TRBJ2-3, with TRBD2 tentatively as D gene (5 bases match). The CDR3 spans 16 residues, from the cysteine through the phenylalanine. This entry keeps only the CDR3 DNA: 48 bases, framed from base 1. V lost 3 bases and J lost 1 base; the stretch between them is 15 bases long. The germline V gene encodes CDR1 SGHRS and CDR2 YFSETQ.